The clone carrying this T cell receptor (beta chain) has more than one count but fewer than ten. Its matching antigen is unknown. The sample originates from a study of T-cell memory formation after mild COVID-19. The CDR3 contains 15 residues. Germline CDR1 and CDR2: SGHVS and FNYEAQ. Trimming stripped 6 bases from V and 3 bases from J, with 17 bases between. Study outcomes and limitations: Whether day 37 second-wave clones are SARS-CoV-2-specific was not confirmed. Certain responding clones were present in pre-infection memory, suggesting participation of cross-reactive memory.

5'RACE with constant-segment primers yielded barcoded, UMI-tagged TCR alpha and TCR beta cDNA libraries. Using its own MiXCR run on the 5' RACE reads, TCRdb lists one record per CDR3 protein. The sample records a few hundred thousand distinct CDR3 sequences, around 10% being singletons. The V and J genes are TRBV7-6 and TRBJ1-1, with D tentatively TRBD1 (5 bases). Sequenced input: PBMCs or a T cell subset sorted from them (not recorded which). The origin of this receptor is a man younger than 35 who had mild COVID-19 (a few samples of this study predate the infection). Cell type and time point are not known. The CDR3 loop is CASSKQAGGYTEAFF. In DNA, the CDR3 is TGTGCCAGCAGTAAACAGGCCGGCGGGTACACTGAAGCTTTCTTT.